This T cell receptor (beta chain) was observed in a study of Tregs in tolerant kidney transplant recipients. Whole-study findings and limits: In tolerant patients, donor-specific Tregs outgrew total Tregs, suggesting antigen-driven expansion. For some patients, primers changed over time, blocking nucleotide-level comparison.

Using immunoSEQ multiplex PCR, the repertoire was profiled, and TCRdb retains in-frame clones only, with some absent. The listing records approximately 50,000 clones. About this clone itself: The antigen is not known. The CDR3 is cut off 3 residues early in the read; its end comes from the germline J gene.

CDR1 is SNHLY, CDR2 FYNNEI, per germline. This CDR3 contains 12 residues. V was pared by 4 bases and J by 2 bases, with 4 bases between. Source: CD4+ T cells from blood, taken before the transplant. The sequence derives from a human donor who received a combined kidney and bone marrow transplant. The rearrangement joins TRBV2 to TRBJ2-3, with D unresolved. The DNA read from the CDR3 is TGTGCCAGCAGTGCCTACACAGATACG. Protein sequence: CASSAYTDT. The full CDR3 reads CASSAYTDTQYF.